This T cell receptor (beta chain) was retrieved from a study of cytomegalovirus exposure and HLA in healthy donors. Study-level background: Early released data comprised around 80 million unique TCRs from HLA-typed donors. Findings of the study overall: Earlier findings revealed that most TCR beta V segments proved productive either about 87% or about 30% of the time. In a later analysis, TCR beta V- and J-gene trimming was associated with a missense DCLRE1C variant.

About this clone itself: Its target is not known.

This PCR relied on a set of 60 Vbeta primers and 13 Jbeta primers. Sequenced by immunoSEQ multiplex PCR; TCRdb stores in-frame clones only, minus some. This table has roughly 180,000 clones, over 75% appearing once. This CDR3 is 14 amino acids long. Germline lookup yields CDR1 SGHTA and CDR2 FQGNSA. Trimming removed 5 bases at V and 2 bases at J, with 10 bases between. This receptor was identified in a man aged 18 to 29 in good health and CMV-seropositive. The chain recombines TRBV7-2 with TRBJ1-3; D is possibly TRBD1 (5 bases). The sample taken for sequencing was PBMCs. As DNA, the CDR3 is TGTGCCAGCAGCCTCGGGGGGGCTGGAAACACCATATATTTT. Residues: CASSLGGAGNTIYF.